Each of the 10 T cell receptor beta chains below was sequenced from the same sample in a study of blood T cell repertoires in COVID-19. Repertoires were generated with immunoSEQ multiplex PCR, while TCRdb's copy carries only in-frame clones and drops some. The data contain 150,000 to 200,000 clones, 60% to 80% of them singletons. The sample comprised peripheral blood. These receptors originate from a man aged 55 to 70 with active or convalescent COVID-19.

The gene calls are TRBV5-6 and TRBJ2-7; 8 bases align to TRBD1. This CDR3 contains 16 residues. V shed 1 base and J 2 bases; nucleotides not matched to a gene: 8. Germline V gene data show CDR1 as SGHDT and CDR2 as YYEEEE. CDR3 protein: CASSLIGQGETYEQYF. The CDR3 region has the DNA TGTGCCAGCAGCTTGATCGGACAGGGCGAAACCTACGAGCAGTACTTC.

V usage is TRBV6-5 and J usage is TRBJ2-3; D might be TRBD2 (6 bases). This CDR3 spans 12 amino acids. V was trimmed by 6 bases and J by 5 bases, leaving 9 bases between them. The germline gives CDR1 MNHEY, CDR2 SVGAGI. The CDR3: CASSPGGDTQYF. The CDR3 bases are TGTGCCAGCAGCCCCGGGGGAGATACGCAGTATTTT.

The chain links TRBV10-3 to TRBJ2-1; the D gene is possibly TRBD1 (6 bases). Germline values: CDR1 ENHRY, CDR2 SYGVKD. The CDR3 covers 16 residues. V lost 6 bases and J 10 bases, leaving 25 bases between the germline ends. The CDR3 DNA is TGTGCCATCAGCCCCCCCGGGGCAGGGGATCCCCCGGAGCAGTTCTTC. Its protein is CAISPPGAGDPPEQFF.

The rearrangement joins TRBV7-2 to TRBJ2-1; TRBD2 aligns across 12 bases. There are 15 residues in the CDR3. Germline V gives CDR1 SGHTA, CDR2 FQGNSA. J lost 7 bases, V lost 7 bases, and 8 bases had no gene match. The CDR3 DNA reads as TGTGCCAGCACCCACACTAGCGGGAGGATAAATGAGCAGTTCTTC. This gives the protein CASTHTSGRINEQFF. Full variable domain (missing parts from reference TRBV7-2 and TRBJ2-1): GAGVSQSPSNKVTEKGKDVELRCDPISGHTALYWYRQSLGQGLEFLIYFQGNSAPDKSGLPSDRFSAERTGGSVSTLTIQRTQQEDSAVYLCASTHTSGRINEQFFGPGTRLTVL.

The chain uses TRBV11-2 and TRBJ1-2; D is possibly TRBD1 (6 bases). CDR3 length equals 13 residues. In germline, CDR1 is SGHAT, CDR2 FQNNGV. V shed 5 bases and J shed 4 bases, with 11 bases lying between them. CDR3 bases: TGTGCCAGCAGCAGACAGGCTACCTATGGCTACACCTTC. Translation gives CASSRQATYGYTF.

The CDR3 region is CASSEGNREGNIQYF. The CDR3 DNA follows: TGTGCCAGCAGCGAGGGGAACAGGGAAGGGAACATTCAGTACTTC. V and J are TRBV9 and TRBJ2-4; D is perhaps TRBD1 (6 bases). Germline V CDR1 and CDR2: SGDLS, YYNGEE. The germline V and J ends were trimmed by 3 bases and 7 bases, with 17 bases remaining between them. The CDR3 runs 15 residues.

Worth noting for this clone: A junction boundary mismatches the germline segment, possibly from a read error. The gene calls are TRBV5-1 and TRBJ1-2, with D possibly being TRBD1 (5 bases). The germline gives CDR1 SGHRS, CDR2 YFSETQ. There are 16 residues in the CDR3. Here the CDR3 reads CVSLVGGEGFYYGYTF. DNA for the CDR3: TGCGTCAGCCTCGTGGGGGGAGAAGGATTTTATTATGGCTACACCTTC.

The chain recombines TRBV7-8 with TRBJ1-5, with unresolved D. CDR1 is SGHVS and CDR2 is FQNEAQ in the germline V gene. The CDR3 has 13 residues. V lost 0 bases and J lost 5, with 5 bases in between. The DNA of the CDR3 is TGTGCCAGCAGCTTAGCGCGGGATCAGCCCCAGCATTTT. Translation: CASSLARDQPQHF.

The chain joins TRBV9 to TRBJ1-3; maybe TRBD1 (6 bases). Per the germline V gene, CDR1 is SGDLS and CDR2 is YYNGEE. V gave up 3 bases and J gave up 6 bases, with 16 bases separating them. The CDR3 runs to 15 residues. CDR3 DNA: TGTGCCAGCAGCGCAGAGGGACACCAAACAAACACCATATATTTT. The encoded protein is CASSAEGHQTNTIYF.

This clone was counted once. The J gene is TRBJ1-2, the V gene TRBV5-4; D may be TRBD1 (6 bases). This CDR3 has 13 residues. Between the trimmed V and J ends, which lost 7 bases and 3 bases, there was a span of 13 bases. Germline CDR1 is SGHNT and CDR2 is YYREEE (reference sequence). The CDR3 region has the DNA TGTGCCAGCTTTGTACAGGGATACTATGGCTACACCTTC. Residues: CASFVQGYYGYTF.